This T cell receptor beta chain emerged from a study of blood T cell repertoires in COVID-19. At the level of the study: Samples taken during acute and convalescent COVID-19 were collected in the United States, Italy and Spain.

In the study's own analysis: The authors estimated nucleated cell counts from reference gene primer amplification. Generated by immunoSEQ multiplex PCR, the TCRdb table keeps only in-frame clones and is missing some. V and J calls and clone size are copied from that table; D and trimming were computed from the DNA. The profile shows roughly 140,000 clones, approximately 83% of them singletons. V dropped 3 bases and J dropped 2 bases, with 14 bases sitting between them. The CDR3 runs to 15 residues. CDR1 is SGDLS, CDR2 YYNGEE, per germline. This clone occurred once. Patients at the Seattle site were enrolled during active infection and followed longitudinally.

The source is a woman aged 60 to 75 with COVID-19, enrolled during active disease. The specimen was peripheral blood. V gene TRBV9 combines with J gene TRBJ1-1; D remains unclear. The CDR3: CASSARKVGNTEAFF. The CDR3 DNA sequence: TGTGCCAGCAGCGCAAGAAAAGTTGGCAACACTGAAGCTTTCTTT.